The 20 T cell receptor beta chains listed next were all sequenced from one sample in a study of molecular identifiers for immune sequencing clone quantification. TCRdb re-called the PCR reads through MiXCR, storing one row per CDR3 protein. The sample consists of under 600,000 distinct CDR3 sequences, around 21% of them appearing once. The sample comprised naive CD8+ T cells from blood, with Jurkat cell RNA spiked in. Subset indicated: FACS-sorted CD8+CD4-CCR7+CD45RA+ naive T cells. The source of these receptors is a human donor in good health. Some libraries in this study had Jurkat cell RNA spiked in.

This clonotype showed up many times. The V gene is TRBV7-6, the J gene TRBJ2-3, with D perhaps given as TRBD1 or TRBD2 (7 bases each). The CDR3 totals 17 residues. The germline V gene has CDR1 SGHVS and CDR2 FNYEAQ. V lost 0 bases and J lost 1, with 14 bases in between. The CDR3, as DNA: TGTGCCAGCAGCTTAGCAGGGGGCGGGGGACGCACAGATACGCAGTATTTT. It specifies CASSLAGGGGRTDTQYF.

A remark on this clonotype: Sequence at one end of the junction differs from germline and may be a read error. The chain combines TRBV4-3 with TRBJ2-7; 7 nucleotides line up with TRBD1. Germline assignment: CDR1 LGHNA and CDR2 YSLEER. The CDR3 runs to 13 residues. CDR3 DNA sequence: TGCGCCAGCGGCCAATACAGGGGATACGAGCAGTACTTC. Protein: CASGQYRGYEQYF.

In this sample, this clonotype turned up a few times. The gene calls are TRBV5-6 and TRBJ2-1; D is possibly TRBD1 or TRBD2 (5 bases each). Looked up from germline, CDR1 is SGHDT and CDR2 is YYEEEE. The CDR3 is made up of 17 amino acids. With 5 bases removed from V and 2 bases from J, the gap between germline ends came to 20 bases. The CDR3 here is CASSIPGPRDPYNEQFF. The CDR3 DNA reads as TGTGCCAGCAGTATACCGGGACCCAGGGACCCCTACAATGAGCAGTTCTTC. Full variable domain (remainder filled in from reference TRBV5-6 and TRBJ2-1): DAGVTQSPTHLIKTRGQQVTLRCSPKSGHDTVSWYQQALGQGPQFIFQYYEEEERQRGNFPDRFSGHQFPNYSSELNVNALLLGDSALYLCASSIPGPRDPYNEQFFGPGTRLTVL.

Turning to this clonotype: This may come from a read error, since a much larger clone is one base off. The chain combines TRBV7-9 with TRBJ2-4; 8 bases agree with TRBD2. The CDR3 loop spans 16 amino acids. Germline CDR1 and CDR2: SEHNR and FQNEAQ (reference sequence). CDR3 sequence reads: CVSSPATGLAKNIQYF. The CDR3 nucleotides read TGTGTCAGCAGCCCAGCGACCGGACTAGCAAAAAACATTCAGTACTTC. The full variable domain, its missing parts supplied by reference TRBV7-9 and TRBJ2-4, is DTGVSQNPRHKITKRGQNVTFRCDPISEHNRLYWYRQTLGQGPEFLTYFQNEAQLEKSRLLSDRFSAERPKGSFSTLEIQRTEQGDSAMYLCVSSPATGLAKNIQYFGAGTRLSVL.

The J gene is TRBJ2-3, the V gene TRBV4-3; no reliable D call. Deletions cut 0 bases from V and 2 bases from J, with 9 bases between. Germline CDR1 is LGHNA and CDR2 is YSLEER. The CDR3 length is 15 residues. CDR3 coding DNA: TGCGCCAGCAGCCAAGATTCCCTGACCACAGATACGCAGTATTTT. As protein: CASSQDSLTTDTQYF.

A note on this clonotype: Possible read error: a much larger clone is one base away. The V gene is TRBV20-1, the J gene TRBJ2-7; a possible D gene is TRBD1 (5 bases). Trimming shortened V by 3 bases and J by 5 bases, and 14 bases separated the two germline ends. The germline V gene encodes CDR1 DFQATT and CDR2 SNEGSKA (reference sequence). The CDR3 runs to 13 residues. This chain's CDR3 is CSASGADPHEQYF. The CDR3 bases are TGCAGTGCTAGTGGGGCGGATCCCCACGAGCAGTACTTC.

The table lists this clonotype with a few counts. The chain uses TRBV20-1 and TRBJ1-1; no clear D gene. Between the trimmed V and J ends, which lost 6 bases and 4 bases, there was a span of 12 bases. Germline lookup yields CDR1 DFQATT and CDR2 SNEGSKA (reference sequence). This CDR3 contains 12 residues. CDR3 nucleotide sequence: TGCAGTGCGGAGGCCCGGAGCACTGAAGCTTTCTTT. The encoded protein is CSAEARSTEAFF.

This chain uses TRBV7-9 with TRBJ1-1; 7 bases are a match to TRBD1. CDR1 SEHNR and CDR2 FQNEAQ come from the germline V gene (reference sequence). J gave up 5 bases and V 5 bases, and 5 bases lay outside the gene matches. The CDR3 is 13 residues long. The CDR3 region has the DNA TGTGCCAGCAGCACAGGGGAAGCAACTGAAGCTTTCTTT. Residues: CASSTGEATEAFF.

This clonotype was seen many times. The gene calls are TRBV3-1 and TRBJ2-2; D gene ambiguous. Per the germline V gene, CDR1 is LGHDT and CDR2 is YNNKEL (reference sequence). The CDR3 runs 14 residues. V dropped 10 bases and J dropped 2 bases, with 14 bases sitting between them. CDR3 protein: CAIGTNLNTGELFF. DNA of the CDR3: TGTGCCATCGGAACTAACCTTAACACCGGGGAGCTGTTTTTT.

The sample holds many counts of this clonotype. V gene TRBV4-3 combines with J gene TRBJ1-1; D might be TRBD1 (6 bases). The CDR3 has 16 amino acids. Germline values: CDR1 LGHNA, CDR2 YSLEER. V was trimmed by 0 bases and J by 1 base, leaving 12 bases between them. Here the CDR3 DNA reads TGCGCCAGCAGCCAAGATAAAGGCAGGGGGAACACTGAAGCTTTCTTT. Its translation is CASSQDKGRGNTEAFF.

Only a few counts were recorded for this clonotype. A clone one base away is much larger, so this may be a read error. The chain carries TRBV28 and TRBJ2-5, with D perhaps TRBD2 (6 bases). Trimming shortened V by 3 bases and J by 3 bases, and 11 bases separated the two germline ends. Germline V lookup: CDR1 MDHEN, CDR2 SYDVKM. The CDR3 covers 14 residues. CDR3 protein: CASSLAAGKETQYF. CDR3 sequence (DNA): TGTGCCAGCAGTTTGGCGGCGGGAAAAGAGACCCAGTACTTC. Combining the CDR3 with reference TRBV28 and TRBJ2-5 gives the whole variable domain DVKVTQSSRYLVKRTGEKVFLECVQDMDHENMFWYRQDPGLGLRLIYFSYDVKMKEKGDIPEGYSVSREKKERFSLILESASTNQTSMYLCASSLAAGKETQYFGPGTRLLVL.

This chain connects TRBV5-1 to TRBJ2-1; 9 positions match TRBD1. The CDR3 totals 20 residues. Germline CDR1 SGHRS, CDR2 YFSETQ. V dropped 1 base and J dropped 10; count of bases not matched to a gene: 24. CDR3 sequence (DNA): TGCGCCAGCAGCTTGTCCGGGACAGGGTCTATTTGGGTTCACGTACAGGAGCAGTTCTTC. This codes for CASSLSGTGSIWVHVQEQFF.

This clonotype turned up a few times. This chain joins TRBV4-1 and TRBJ2-1, with 9 bases matching TRBD2. Germline assignment: CDR1 MGHRA and CDR2 YSYEKL. The CDR3 has 15 amino acids. V was clipped by 0 bases and J by 7 bases; unmatched bases: 4. The CDR3 region has the DNA TGCGCCAGCAGCCAAGATGCTAGCGGGACTAATGAGCAGTTCTTC. This translates into CASSQDASGTNEQFF.

Comments on this clonotype: The conserved phenylalanine or tryptophan normally closing the CDR3 is absent here, so this likely arose from a read error. V is TRBV27 and J is TRBJ2-7; D not certain. Germline CDR1 is MNHEY and CDR2 is SMNVEV (reference sequence). The ends were cut back, 2 bases at V and 4 bases at J, with 15 bases in the middle. CDR3 length: 15 residues. CDR3 sequence (DNA): TGTGCCAGCAGTTTAGGTCCGGGCATAAAGTACGAGCAGTACTAC. It specifies CASSLGPGIKYEQYY.

In its sample, this clonotype was seen many times. The rearrangement joins TRBV20-1 to TRBJ2-7; 7 bases are a match to TRBD1. The CDR3 is 13 amino acids. V lost 3 bases and J lost 6; bases outside the gene matches: 8. CDR1 DFQATT and CDR2 SNEGSKA come from the germline V gene (reference sequence). CDR3 nucleotide sequence: TGCAGTGCTAGGGACTGGGACAGTTCCGAGCAGTACTTC. It codes for CSARDWDSSEQYF.

This clonotype turned up a few times. The chain combines TRBV30 with TRBJ2-1; D is uncertain. V was trimmed by 0 bases and J by 2 bases, leaving 11 bases between them. Germline loops: CDR1 GTSNPN, CDR2 SVGIG (reference sequence). This CDR3 is 15 amino acids long. The CDR3 region is CAWSVTPRPYNEQFF. The CDR3 coding sequence is TGTGCCTGGAGTGTAACCCCGAGACCCTACAATGAGCAGTTCTTC.

This clonotype came up many times. For the CDR3, the DNA is TGCAGCGCGACGGGACTAGCGGGAGTGGAGCAGTACTTC. Protein product: CSATGLAGVEQYF. V is TRBV29-1 and J is TRBJ2-7, with TRBD2 matching 14 bases. The CDR3 loop spans 13 amino acids. V lost 7 bases, J lost 7 bases, and 6 bases stayed unmatched. Per germline, CDR1 SQVTM and CDR2 ANQGSEA.

This clonotype was found a few times. The rearrangement uses TRBV5-4 and TRBJ1-5; D is unresolved. The V end lost 1 base, the J end lost 3 bases, and 11 bases lay between the germline ends. Looked up from germline, CDR1 is SGHNT and CDR2 is YYREEE (reference sequence). The CDR3 consists of 15 residues. CDR3: CASSLWEADNQPQHF. CDR3 bases: TGTGCCAGCAGCTTGTGGGAAGCGGACAATCAGCCCCAGCATTTT.

This clonotype was counted many times. The CDR3 DNA reads as TGTGCCAGCAGTGACCCGACAGGGGGTTGGGGGGAGCAGTACTTC. This translates into CASSDPTGGWGEQYF. The V gene is TRBV28, the J gene TRBJ2-7; 9 nucleotides agree with TRBD1. Germline loops: CDR1 MDHEN, CDR2 SYDVKM. With V trimmed by 5 bases and J by 7 bases, 12 bases remained unmatched. The CDR3 contains 15 residues.

With regard to this clonotype: A clone one base away is much larger, so this may be a read error. This sequence joins TRBV12-3 or TRBV12-4 and TRBJ2-1; D gene unclear. The CDR3 spans 14 residues. The CDR3 DNA is TGTGCCAGCAGTTTAGGCCCGGAGCAGCCAGAGCGGTTCTTC. As protein: CASSLGPEQPERFF.